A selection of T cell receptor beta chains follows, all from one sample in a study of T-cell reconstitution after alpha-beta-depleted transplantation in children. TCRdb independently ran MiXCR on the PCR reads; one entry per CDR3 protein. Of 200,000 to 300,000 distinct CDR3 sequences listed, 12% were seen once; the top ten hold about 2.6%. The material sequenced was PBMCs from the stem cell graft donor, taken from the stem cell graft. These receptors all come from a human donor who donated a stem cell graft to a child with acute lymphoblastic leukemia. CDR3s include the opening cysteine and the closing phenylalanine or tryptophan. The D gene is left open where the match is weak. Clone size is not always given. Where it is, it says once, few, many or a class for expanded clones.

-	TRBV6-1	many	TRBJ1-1	TGTGCCAGCAGTGAGCCGACCAATGAAGCTTTCTTT	CASSEPTNEAFF
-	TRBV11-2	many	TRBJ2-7	TGTGCCAGCAGCTTCAATCAACAGTGGGACTCCTACGAGCAGTACTTC	CASSFNQQWDSYEQYF
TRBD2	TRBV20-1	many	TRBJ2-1	TGCAGTGCTAGTGTCTCTAGCGGGGCTAATGAGCAGTTCTTC	CSASVSSGANEQFF
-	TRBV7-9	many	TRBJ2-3	TGTGCCAGCGGACCAGATACGCAGTATTTT	CASGPDTQYF
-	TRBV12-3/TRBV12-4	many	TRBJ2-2	TGTGCCAGCAGCTCTCTAATGGGGGCCGGGGAGCTGTTTTTT	CASSSLMGAGELFF
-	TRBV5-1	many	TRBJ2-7	TGCGCCAGCAGCCACAGCGGCTCCTACGAGCAGTACTTC	CASSHSGSYEQYF
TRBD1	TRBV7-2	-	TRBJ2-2	TGTGCCAGCAGCCCTACAGGGGGCGCCGCCGGGGAGCTGTTTTTT	CASSPTGGAAGELFF
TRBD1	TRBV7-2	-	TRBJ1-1	TGTGCCAGCAGCACCCGACAGGGGACTGAAGCTTTCTTT	CASSTRQGTEAFF
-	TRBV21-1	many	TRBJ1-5	TGTGCCAGCAGCAGACAGGGATTTAATCAGCCCCAGCATTTT	CASSRQGFNQPQHF
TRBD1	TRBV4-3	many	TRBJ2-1	TGCGCCAGCAGCCAAGCGGGACAGGGTCGCAATGAGCAGTTCTTC	CASSQAGQGRNEQFF
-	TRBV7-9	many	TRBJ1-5	TGTGCCAGCAGCCCAGTTTCGGGTCAGCCCCAGCATTTT	CASSPVSGQPQHF
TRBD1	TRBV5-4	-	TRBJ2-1	TGTGCCAGCAGCTTCGCAGGGAGGACAGGGGTCTACAATGAGCAGTTCTTC	CASSFAGRTGVYNEQFF
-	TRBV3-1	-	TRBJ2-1	TGTGCCAGCAGGCGAGGTTTCTACAATGAGCAGTTCTTC	CASRRGFYNEQFF
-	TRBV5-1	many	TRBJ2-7	TGCGCCAGCAACTCGGACACCTCCTACGAGCAGTACTTC	CASNSDTSYEQYF
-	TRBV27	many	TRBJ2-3	TGTGCCAGCAGTTTCTGGGGGGATACGCAGTATTTT	CASSFWGDTQYF
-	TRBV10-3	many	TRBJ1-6	TGTGCCATCAGTGAGGCTCCTCCGGACAGCTATAATTCACCCCTCCACTTT	CAISEAPPDSYNSPLHF